This note documents a single T cell receptor beta chain sequence. Its antigen is as yet unknown. CDR3 length: 11 residues. The germline CDR1 and CDR2 sequences are MNHEY and SVGAGI. Trimming left V 6 bases short and J 12 bases short, with 14 bases between. CD8 cells regarded as naive lacked CD45RO, were positively chosen for CCR7, and omitted terminally differentiated effector memory CD45RA+ cells. All the donors were Caucasian adults who lived in Nashville, Tennessee. The data were obtained in a study of shared clonotypes between healthy human individuals. Libraries were prepared by immunoSEQ multiplex PCR; TCRdb keeps only in-frame clonotypes and omits some of them. The sample has just over 2,000,000 clones; roughly 94% are singletons. Whole-study results and caveats: Across several donors, naive CD4 shared about 5%, naive CD8 more than 3%, memory CD4 more than 2%, memory CD8 about 0.4%. Sample collection involved blood only; tissue repertoires are likely different.

The sample was naive CD8+ T cells sorted from blood. V is TRBV6-5 and J is TRBJ1-2; tentatively, D is TRBD1 (5 bases). The TCR sequence derives from a man in his late teens or twenties in good health. CDR3 loop: CASRNQGGNTF. CDR3 DNA: TGTGCCAGCAGGAACCAGGGCGGTAACACCTTC.